What follows are 32 T cell receptor beta chains derived from one specimen sequenced in a study of blood T cell repertoires in COVID-19. Sequenced by immunoSEQ multiplex PCR; TCRdb stores in-frame clones only, minus some. The table lists about 30,000 clones, roughly three quarters of them singletons. Sequencing was performed on peripheral blood. These receptors originate from a woman between 65 and 79 years old with acute or convalescent COVID-19.

This chain connects TRBV3-1 (or the pseudogene TRBV3-2) to TRBJ2-7, with 7 nucleotides matching TRBD1. The CDR3 contains 17 residues. V dropped 2 bases and J dropped 0; count of bases not matched to a gene: 10. Germline V gene data show CDR1 as LGHDT and CDR2 as YNNKEL (reference sequence). DNA of the CDR3: TGTGCCAGCAGCCAACAGTCACTATCAGGGGGCTCCTACGAGCAGTACTTC. This translates into CASSQQSLSGGSYEQYF.

This clone was counted a single time. This chain links TRBV28 with TRBJ2-2, with 7 bases identical to TRBD1. The CDR3 runs to 15 residues. V lost 6 bases to trimming and J lost 7 bases; unmatched junction nucleotides: 11. Per germline, CDR1 MDHEN and CDR2 SYDVKM. The CDR3: CASRLDRVGVGELFF. CDR3 DNA: TGTGCCAGCAGACTTGACAGGGTAGGGGTCGGGGAGCTGTTTTTT.

The J gene is TRBJ2-3, the V gene TRBV19; tentative D call: TRBD2 (6 bases). There are 15 residues in the CDR3. Germline CDR1 reads LNHDA; CDR2 reads SQIVND (reference sequence). The V and J ends lost 3 bases and 0 bases respectively, with 10 bases between them. CDR3 sequence: CASSMGGGSTDTQYF. CDR3 nucleotides: TGTGCCAGTAGTATGGGAGGCGGTAGCACAGATACGCAGTATTTT.

This clone was detected only a few times. V usage is TRBV12-3 or TRBV12-4 and J usage is TRBJ2-7; tentative D call: TRBD2 (6 bases). The V end lost 2 bases, the J end lost 4 bases, and 9 bases lay between the germline ends. The CDR3 has 13 amino acids. DNA for the CDR3: TGTGCCAGCAGTTTATATGGAGGGTACGAGCAGTACTTC. This encodes CASSLYGGYEQYF.

The chain links TRBV28 to TRBJ2-1; D remains unclear. Trimming cost V 3 bases and J 9 bases, with 9 bases left between them. Looked up from germline, CDR1 is MDHEN and CDR2 is SYDVKM. The CDR3 length is 12 residues. The CDR3 DNA sequence: TGTGCCAGCAGTTTGCAGGAAGGTGAGCAGTTCTTC. This gives the protein CASSLQEGEQFF.

CDR3 in amino acids: CASSGGQGSYEQYF. The CDR3 DNA reads as TGTGCCAGCAGTGGAGGACAGGGTTCCTACGAGCAGTACTTC. The chain links TRBV2 to TRBJ2-7; 8 nucleotides agree with TRBD1. The CDR3 sequence is 14 residues long. The V segment lost 4 bases and the J segment 1 base; nucleotides outside the gene matches: 3. Germline lookup yields CDR1 SNHLY and CDR2 FYNNEI. Full variable domain (outside the CDR3, taken from reference TRBV2 and TRBJ2-7): EPEVTQTPSHQVTQMGQEVILRCVPISNHLYFYWYRQILGQKVEFLVSFYNNEISEKSEIFDDQFSVERPDGSNFTLKIRSTKLEDSAMYFCASSGGQGSYEQYFGPGTRLTVT.

The chain links TRBV6-5 to TRBJ1-1; 9 bases align to TRBD1. Germline V gene data show CDR1 as MNHEY and CDR2 as SVGAGI. Trimming took 11 bases from V and 4 from J; bases not matched to a gene: 8. This CDR3 comprises 13 residues. This chain's CDR3 is CASRDRGVTEAFF. CDR3 DNA: TGTGCCTCCCGCGACAGGGGGGTCACTGAAGCTTTCTTT.

V gene TRBV7-9 combines with J gene TRBJ1-4; the D is unclear. CDR1 and CDR2 from the germline V gene are SEHNR and FQNEAQ (reference sequence). This CDR3 has 17 amino acids. Trimming left V 5 bases short and J 0 bases short, with 16 bases between. CDR3 amino acids: CASSASGGSSTNEKLFF. Here the CDR3 DNA reads TGTGCCAGCAGCGCATCGGGAGGGTCGTCAACTAATGAAAAACTGTTTTTT.

The V call is TRBV7-6, the J call TRBJ2-1, with 12 bases that match TRBD2. With V trimmed by 6 bases and J by 4 bases, 4 bases remained unmatched. Germline V gene data show CDR1 as SGHVS and CDR2 as FNYEAQ. The CDR3 has 15 amino acids. Here the CDR3 reads CASSATSGGYNEQFF. The CDR3 DNA is TGTGCCAGCAGTGCGACTAGCGGGGGTTACAATGAGCAGTTCTTC.

The J gene is TRBJ2-1, the V gene TRBV23-1; 9 bases map to TRBD2. TRBV23-1 is an ORF, and what it does is uncertain. This CDR3 spans 17 amino acids. The trim removed 4 bases at V and 5 bases at J, leaving 12 bases unmatched. CDR3 region: CASSLDRGTSTHNEQFF. The CDR3 DNA is TGCGCCAGCAGTCTCGACCGAGGGACTAGCACCCACAATGAGCAGTTCTTC.

The rearrangement uses TRBV28 and TRBJ1-1, with a possible D match to TRBD1 (5 bases). The CDR3 length is 13 residues. V gave up 4 bases and J gave up 4 bases, with 10 bases separating them. CDR1 and CDR2 from the germline V gene are MDHEN and SYDVKM. The CDR3 region is CASSSGLITEAFF. The CDR3 DNA reads TGTGCCAGCAGTTCGGGACTGATCACTGAAGCTTTCTTT.

This clone was seen only a few times. The J gene is TRBJ2-7, the V gene TRBV6-5, with D possibly matching TRBD1 (6 bases). CDR3 size: 13 residues. Germline V gives CDR1 MNHEY, CDR2 SVGAGI. The V end was cut by 7 bases, the J end by 3 bases, with 13 bases between. The CDR3 reads CASTRDRRYEQYF. DNA for the CDR3: TGTGCCAGCACGAGAGACAGGCGCTACGAGCAGTACTTC.

V and J are TRBV6-5 and TRBJ1-4; 8 bases align to TRBD1. The CDR3 runs 15 residues. Germline V lookup: CDR1 MNHEY, CDR2 SVGAGI. Germline trimming cut 5 bases from V and 11 bases from J; bases unmatched to any gene: 13. CDR3 amino acids: CASSPPRQTGVKLFF. As DNA, the CDR3 is TGTGCCAGCAGTCCACCCCGACAGACAGGGGTTAAACTGTTTTTT.

The CDR3 loop reads CASSTGTVANYGYTF. The CDR3 bases are TGTGCCAGCAGTACCGGGACAGTCGCTAACTATGGCTACACCTTC. The V and J genes are TRBV21-1 and TRBJ1-2; the table assigns TRBD1, which was not confirmed against the DNA. TRBV21-1 is tagged as a pseudogene. This CDR3 spans 15 amino acids.

The chain carries TRBV6-1 and TRBJ2-3, with TRBD1 identical over 9 bases. V was clipped by 4 bases and J by 1 base; unmatched bases: 12. Germline CDR1 and CDR2: MNHNS and SASEGT. This CDR3 has 18 residues. DNA for the CDR3: TGTGCCAGCAGTGCCGGGACAGGGCCGTATGTCGGCACAGATACGCAGTATTTT. The encoded protein is CASSAGTGPYVGTDTQYF.

This chain joins TRBV7-8 and TRBJ1-2, with TRBD1 identical over 7 bases. With 5 bases clipped from V and 7 bases from J, the junction kept 10 bases outside the gene matches. This CDR3 has 14 residues. Germline CDR1 and CDR2: SGHVS and FQNEAQ. CDR3 DNA sequence: TGTGCCAGCAGCCCCGGACTTGACAGGGTTGGCTACACCTTC. It yields the protein CASSPGLDRVGYTF.

J is TRBJ2-3 and V is TRBV9, with D possibly TRBD2 on 6 matching bases. Germline V gene lookup returns CDR1 SGDLS and CDR2 YYNGEE. The CDR3 runs to 13 residues. V was pared by 5 bases and J by 1 base, with 8 bases between. CDR3 nucleotides: TGTGCCAGCAGTCCGGGGGGCACAGATACGCAGTATTTT. As protein: CASSPGGTDTQYF.

V usage is TRBV5-1 and J usage is TRBJ2-7, with 11 bases that match TRBD2. The V segment lost 4 bases and the J segment 0 bases; nucleotides outside the gene matches: 9. Germline CDR1 and CDR2: SGHRS and YFSETQ. CDR3 length: 17 residues. The CDR3 bases are TGCGCCAGCAGCATAGGTAAAACTAGCGGGAGCTCCTACGAGCAGTACTTC. The encoded protein is CASSIGKTSGSSYEQYF.

The V and J genes are TRBV28 and TRBJ1-1; D remains unclear. Per germline, CDR1 MDHEN and CDR2 SYDVKM. CDR3 size: 13 residues. Trimming took 7 bases from V and 0 from J, leaving 9 bases between them. CDR3 region: CASTPLVNTEAFF. DNA for the CDR3: TGTGCCAGCACCCCATTAGTGAACACTGAAGCTTTCTTT.

As regards this clone: At one end the junction does not follow the germline gene, possibly because of a read error. The CDR3 coding sequence is TGTGCCAGCGCCTATAATGAGCAGTTCTTC. It is translated as CASAYNEQFF. The chain recombines TRBV25-1 with TRBJ2-1; D ambiguous. Germline V gene sequence: CDR1 MGHDK, CDR2 SYGVNS. The CDR3 runs to 10 residues.

This chain links TRBV29-1 with TRBJ2-3; D perhaps matches TRBD1 (5 bases). Germline CDR1 and CDR2: SQVTM and ANQGSEA. The CDR3 sequence is 13 residues long. The V gene lost 5 bases and the J gene lost 1 base, with 10 bases spanning the gap. The CDR3 DNA reads TGCAGCGTTTTTACCAGGGGCACAGATACGCAGTATTTT. It translates to CSVFTRGTDTQYF.

This chain connects TRBV6-2 or TRBV6-3 to TRBJ2-7; 9 bases line up with TRBD1. With V trimmed by 2 bases and J by 2 bases, 4 bases remained unmatched. This CDR3 has 15 amino acids. Germline assignment: CDR1 MNHEY and CDR2 SVGEGT. CDR3 sequence: CASSYAGTGTYEQYF. CDR3 DNA: TGTGCCAGCAGTTACGCGGGGACAGGGACCTACGAGCAGTACTTC.

The rearrangement joins TRBV5-1 to TRBJ1-2, with TRBD1 matching over 9 bases. The CDR3 is 15 amino acids. Germline V lookup: CDR1 SGHRS, CDR2 YFSETQ. Unmatched junction bases numbered 6, after V lost 0 bases and J lost 6 bases. The CDR3 spells CASSLDRGRSDGYTF. The CDR3 bases are TGCGCCAGCAGCTTGGACAGGGGGCGGTCCGATGGCTACACCTTC. Full variable domain (outside the CDR3, taken from reference TRBV5-1 and TRBJ1-2): KAGVTQTPRYLIKTRGQQVTLSCSPISGHRSVSWYQQTPGQGLQFLFEYFSETQRNKGNFPGRFSGRQFSNSRSEMNVSTLELGDSALYLCASSLDRGRSDGYTFGSGTRLTVV.

V and J are TRBV7-2 and TRBJ2-3; 7 bases are a match to TRBD2. The ends lost 6 bases at V and 2 bases at J; junction bases unmatched: 5. Germline values: CDR1 SGHTA, CDR2 FQGNSA. The CDR3 contains 14 residues. In nucleotides, the CDR3 is TGTGCCAGCAGTTCAGCGGGACTCACAGATACGCAGTATTTT. Translated: CASSSAGLTDTQYF.

This clone was counted a few times. This sequence joins TRBV12-3 or TRBV12-4 and TRBJ1-1, with D unclear. This CDR3 is 13 amino acids long. V dropped 4 bases and J dropped 1 base, with 7 bases sitting between them. CDR3 in amino acids: CASSYSRNTEAFF. DNA for the CDR3: TGTGCCAGCAGTTACTCTCGGAACACTGAAGCTTTCTTT.

This chain joins TRBV9 and TRBJ2-2, with 11 bases that match TRBD2. V lost 4 bases and J lost 2; bases outside the gene matches: 7. The CDR3 covers 17 residues. Germline CDR1 and CDR2: SGDLS and YYNGEE. The CDR3 bases are TGTGCCAGCAGCATCGGCCTAGCGGGGGGTAACACCGGGGAGCTGTTTTTT. Translating gives CASSIGLAGGNTGELFF. Supplemented by reference TRBV9 and TRBJ2-2, the full variable domain reads DSGVTQTPKHLITATGQRVTLRCSPRSGDLSVYWYQQSLDQGLQFLIQYYNGEERAKGNILERFSAQQFPDLHSELNLSSLELGDSALYFCASSIGLAGGNTGELFFGEGSRLTVL.

This chain joins TRBV4-1 and TRBJ1-1; D is perhaps TRBD1 (5 bases). The CDR3 totals 15 residues. The germline gives CDR1 MGHRA, CDR2 YSYEKL. V lost 4 bases, J lost 1 base, and 13 bases lay in between. The CDR3 loop reads CASSRPDRPNTEAFF. CDR3 nucleotides: TGCGCCAGCAGCCGCCCCGACAGACCGAACACTGAAGCTTTCTTT.

V is TRBV6-6 and J is TRBJ1-6; D call uncertain. Germline lookup yields CDR1 MNHNY and CDR2 SVGAGI (reference sequence). V shed 5 bases and J shed 6 bases, with 17 bases lying between them. This CDR3 region has 16 residues. The CDR3 nucleotides read TGTGCCAGCAGTCTCCCCGTGGTCCAGGTTAATTCACCCCTCCACTTT. The encoded protein is CASSLPVVQVNSPLHF.

The chain is built from TRBV11-3 and TRBJ2-1; TRBD1 aligns across 9 bases. V shed 5 bases, J shed 7 bases, and the junction held 6 bases outside the gene matches. The germline gives CDR1 SGHNT, CDR2 YENEEA. The CDR3 is 14 amino acids. CDR3 nucleotide sequence: TGTGCCAGCAGCACCCCCGGGACAGGGAATGAGCAGTTCTTC. Its translation: CASSTPGTGNEQFF.

The sample holds one count of this clone. J is TRBJ1-6 and V is TRBV5-1; D possibly corresponds to TRBD1 (5 bases). Germline V gene data show CDR1 as SGHRS and CDR2 as YFSETQ. The CDR3 is 14 residues long. Trimming shortened V by 2 bases and J by 10 bases, and 13 bases separated the two germline ends. The CDR3 protein is CASSFAGRDSPLHF. The CDR3 DNA is TGCGCCAGCAGCTTTGCGGGGCGCGACTCACCCCTCCACTTT.

V and J are TRBV28 and TRBJ1-1, with 9 nucleotides matching TRBD1. CDR1 MDHEN and CDR2 SYDVKM come from the germline V gene. The CDR3 contains 12 residues. After removal of 6 bases from V and 10 bases from J, the junction contained 6 bases not matched to a gene. CDR3 in amino acids: CASRLGQGRAFF. In DNA, the CDR3 is TGTGCCAGCAGATTGGGACAGGGACGAGCTTTCTTT.

The chain is built from TRBV7-8 and TRBJ2-2, with D hard to call. The CDR3 has 11 amino acids. Germline lookup yields CDR1 SGHVS and CDR2 FQNEAQ. V was trimmed by 5 bases and J by 6 bases, leaving 4 bases between them. The CDR3 is CASSPPGELFF. The CDR3, as DNA: TGTGCCAGCAGCCCTCCCGGGGAGCTGTTTTTT.